This entry describes one T cell receptor (beta chain). The data are from a study of blood T cell repertoires in COVID-19. Clones were read by immunoSEQ multiplex PCR, and TCRdb kept only the in-frame ones, dropping some. The sample yields roughly 100,000 clones, around 90% seen once. The sample taken for sequencing was peripheral blood. The receptor's source is a man in his late teens or twenties with acute or convalescent COVID-19.

DNA of the CDR3: TGTGCCAACCGGGGGGGCAATGGCTACACCTTC. Protein sequence: CANRGGNGYTF. The gene calls are TRBV28 and TRBJ1-2; maybe TRBD1 (6 bases). The CDR3 totals 11 residues. The V and J ends lost 10 bases and 6 bases respectively, with 12 bases between them. CDR1 and CDR2 from the germline V gene are MDHEN and SYDVKM.